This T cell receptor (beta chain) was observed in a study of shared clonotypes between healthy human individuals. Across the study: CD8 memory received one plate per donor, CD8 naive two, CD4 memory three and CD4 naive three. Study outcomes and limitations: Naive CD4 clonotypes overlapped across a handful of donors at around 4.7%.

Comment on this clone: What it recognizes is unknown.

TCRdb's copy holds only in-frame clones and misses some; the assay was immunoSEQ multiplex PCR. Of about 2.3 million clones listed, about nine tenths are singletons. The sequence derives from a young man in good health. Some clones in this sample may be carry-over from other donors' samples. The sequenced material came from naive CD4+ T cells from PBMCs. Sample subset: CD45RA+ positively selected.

CDR3 DNA: TGTGCCAGCAGCCTTGGGACTAGTCCCGAGACCCAGTACTTC. It translates to CASSLGTSPETQYF. This chain joins TRBV7-2 and TRBJ2-5; 8 nucleotides line up with TRBD2. V trimming: 5 bases; J trimming: 5 bases; junction bases outside the gene matches: 7. This CDR3 has 14 amino acids. Germline V CDR1 and CDR2: SGHTA, FQGNSA. The full variable domain, in which reference TRBV7-2 and TRBJ2-5 provide the parts outside the CDR3, is GAGVSQSPSNKVTEKGKDVELRCDPISGHTALYWYRQSLGQGLEFLIYFQGNSAPDKSGLPSDRFSAERTGGSVSTLTIQRTQQEDSAVYLCASSLGTSPETQYFGPGTRLLVL.